This T cell receptor beta chain was found in a study of T-cell memory formation after mild COVID-19. On the study more broadly: In these data, TCR clusters were largely donor specific. Whole-study findings and limits: Mostly located in CM and EM were contracting CD4+ clones, with contracting CD8+ clones located in EMRA. Clones shrinking from day 15 to 85 showed even CD4/CD8 mixes; later expanders tilted CD4+.

From the 5' RACE reads, TCRdb called clonotypes with MiXCR, one entry per CDR3 protein. The sample has about 430,000 distinct CDR3 sequences; more than 15% are singletons. V lost 8 bases, J lost 6 bases, and 11 bases stayed unmatched. This CDR3 region has 15 residues. CDR1 is SGHAT, CDR2 FQNNGV, per germline. Concerning this clonotype: Its specificity is unknown.

The sequence came from a man between 18 and 35 years old who had mild COVID-19 (a few samples of this study predate the infection). Cell type and time point are not known. The chain recombines TRBV11-2 with TRBJ2-3; the match to TRBD1 covers 10 bases. Sequencing was performed on PBMCs or a T cell subset sorted from them (not recorded which). The CDR3, as DNA: TGTGCCAGCGCATCCGGGACAGGGGTTTCCGATACGCAGTATTTT. Translating gives CASASGTGVSDTQYF.